One and the same sample provided the 25 T cell receptor beta chains below, sequenced in a study of blood T cell repertoires in COVID-19. TCRdb's copy holds only in-frame clones and misses some; the assay was immunoSEQ multiplex PCR. The sample records around 100,000 clones, about 81% being singletons. Sequenced input: peripheral blood. The receptors shown here come from a woman between 55 and 75 years old with acute or convalescent COVID-19.

The chain uses TRBV11-1 and TRBJ2-1; TRBD1 agrees at 9 bases. CDR1 is SGHAT and CDR2 is FQDESV in the germline V gene (reference sequence). The CDR3 extends over 16 amino acids. J was trimmed by 4 bases and V by 4 bases; bases with no gene match: 8. The CDR3 protein is CASSSGGQGVYNEQFF. CDR3 in DNA: TGTGCCAGCAGCTCGGGGGGACAGGGTGTGTACAATGAGCAGTTCTTC.

V is TRBV5-4 and J is TRBJ1-1; tentative D call: TRBD1 (5 bases). Trimming removed 4 bases from V and 1 base from J, with 11 bases in between. Germline CDR1 reads SGHNT; CDR2 reads YYREEE (reference sequence). The CDR3 runs to 14 residues. This chain's CDR3 is CASSPLTGNTEAFF. For the CDR3, the DNA is TGTGCCAGCAGCCCCCTTACAGGGAACACTGAAGCTTTCTTT.

The chain combines TRBV4-2 with TRBJ1-3; D not certain. Germline V CDR1 and CDR2: LGHNA, YNFKEQ. V was trimmed by 0 bases and J by 0 bases, leaving 15 bases between them. The CDR3 runs 18 residues. CDR3 sequence reads: CASSQDSGGILSGNTIYF. In nucleotides, the CDR3 is TGTGCCAGCAGCCAAGATTCAGGAGGGATACTCTCTGGAAACACCATATATTTT.

J is TRBJ2-3 and V is TRBV7-2, with TRBD2 matching 8 bases. The trim removed 0 bases at V and 4 bases at J, leaving 6 bases unmatched. Germline assignment: CDR1 SGHTA and CDR2 FQGNSA. The CDR3 has 16 residues. The CDR3 DNA sequence: TGTGCCAGCAGCTTAGCTAGCGGGGCGAGCGCAGATACGCAGTATTTT. Translated: CASSLASGASADTQYF.

The chain carries TRBV7-9 and TRBJ2-5; tentative D call: TRBD2 (5 bases). This CDR3 has 14 amino acids. Between the trimmed V and J ends, which lost 1 base and 1 base, there was a span of 7 bases. In germline, CDR1 is SEHNR, CDR2 FQNEAQ (reference sequence). The CDR3 coding sequence is TGTGCCAGCAGCTTAGGGGGAGCCCAAGAGACCCAGTACTTC. It yields the protein CASSLGGAQETQYF.

The chain employs TRBV28 and TRBJ1-2; possibly TRBD1 for D (5 bases). CDR3 length: 12 residues. Per germline, CDR1 MDHEN and CDR2 SYDVKM. The V end lost 8 bases, the J end lost 2 bases, and 9 bases lay between the germline ends. The chain's CDR3 is CASQGRNYGYTF. In DNA, the CDR3 is TGTGCCAGCCAGGGCAGGAACTATGGCTACACCTTC.

The chain links TRBV12-3 or TRBV12-4 to TRBJ2-7; 7 bases match TRBD1. The CDR3 spans 13 residues. With 3 bases clipped from V and 4 bases from J, the junction kept 3 bases outside the gene matches. The CDR3 DNA reads TGTGCCAGCAGTTTCGGACAGGCGTACGAGCAGTACTTC. This translates into CASSFGQAYEQYF.

This chain connects TRBV30 to TRBJ2-2, with D tentatively TRBD2 (6 bases). Trimming left V 0 bases short and J 3 bases short, with 8 bases between. Germline CDR1 GTSNPN, CDR2 SVGIG (reference sequence). This CDR3 region has 14 residues. The DNA for the CDR3 is TGTGCCTGGAGTGTAGGCGGGGACACCGGGGAGCTGTTTTTT. It specifies CAWSVGGDTGELFF.

This sequence joins TRBV7-8 and TRBJ2-7; TRBD2 might be the D (7 bases). Trimming removed 5 bases at V and 9 bases at J, with 20 bases between. This CDR3 contains 14 residues. CDR1 is SGHVS and CDR2 is FQNEAQ in the germline V gene. This chain's CDR3 is CASSPTRGGGVQYF. DNA of the CDR3: TGTGCCAGCAGCCCAACGAGGGGAGGGGGAGTGCAGTACTTC. The whole variable domain, remainder taken from reference TRBV7-8 and TRBJ2-7, is GAGVSQSPRYKVAKRGQDVALRCDPISGHVSLFWYQQALGQGPEFLTYFQNEAQLDKSGLPSDRFFAERPEGSVSTLKIQRTQQEDSAVYLCASSPTRGGGVQYFGPGTRLTVT.

This chain connects TRBV6-5 to TRBJ1-1, with D unclear. The germline V and J ends were trimmed by 6 bases and 7 bases, with 15 bases remaining between them. There are 13 residues in the CDR3. Germline values: CDR1 MNHEY, CDR2 SVGAGI. Here the CDR3 DNA reads TGTGCCAGCAGCCGGACTGATAGGATTGAAGCTTTCTTT. Encoded protein: CASSRTDRIEAFF.

V and J are TRBV6-4 and TRBJ2-2, with 12 bases fitting TRBD1. Germline assignment: CDR1 MRHNA and CDR2 SNTAGT. Unmatched junction bases numbered 4, after V lost 0 bases and J lost 5 bases. The CDR3 is 17 amino acids. The DNA for the CDR3 is TGTGCCAGCAGTGACTCAGGGGACAGGGGGCTTACCGGGGAGCTGTTTTTT. Translation gives CASSDSGDRGLTGELFF.

The chain links TRBV7-8 to TRBJ2-5; tentatively, D is TRBD2 (6 bases). V was trimmed by 5 bases and J by 1 base, leaving 14 bases between them. Germline values: CDR1 SGHVS, CDR2 FQNEAQ. The CDR3 length is 15 residues. The CDR3 DNA is TGTGCCAGCAGCCGATCAGGAGGGGTCCAAGAGACCCAGTACTTC. Its translation is CASSRSGGVQETQYF.

This clone has just one count. The chain is built from TRBV24-1 and TRBJ2-5; 8 bases align to TRBD2. The CDR3 sequence is 17 residues long. After removal of 4 bases from V and 0 bases from J, the junction contained 9 bases not matched to a gene. Per germline, CDR1 KGHDR and CDR2 SFDVKD. Here the CDR3 reads CATSDPRLARNQETQYF. In nucleotides, the CDR3 is TGTGCCACCAGTGACCCTCGACTAGCGAGGAACCAAGAGACCCAGTACTTC.

The chain uses TRBV5-1 and TRBJ1-5, with 9 bases fitting TRBD1. Trimming cost V 4 bases and J 5 bases; bases outside gene matches: 1. The germline CDR1 and CDR2 sequences are SGHRS and YFSETQ. This CDR3 spans 13 amino acids. CDR3 DNA sequence: TGCGCCAGCAGCCGGGACAGGGATCAGCCCCAGCATTTT. It specifies CASSRDRDQPQHF.

The chain links TRBV3-1 (or the pseudogene TRBV3-2) to TRBJ2-7; a possible D gene is TRBD2 (6 bases). V was clipped by 3 bases and J by 2 bases, with 14 bases between them. Germline CDR1 LGHDT, CDR2 YNNKEL (reference sequence). CDR3 length: 15 residues. In DNA form, the CDR3 reads TGTGCCAGCAGCCAGGCGGGGACGGGGGCCTACGAGCAGTACTTC. This encodes CASSQAGTGAYEQYF.

The chain carries TRBV5-4 and TRBJ1-1; the match to TRBD1 covers 10 bases. CDR1 is SGHNT and CDR2 is YYREEE in the germline V gene (reference sequence). This CDR3 contains 16 residues. The J segment lost 3 bases and the V segment lost 5 bases, leaving 10 bases of the junction unmatched. CDR3 amino acids: CASRDRDRGGDTEAFF. In DNA, the CDR3 is TGTGCCAGCAGGGACCGGGACAGGGGCGGAGACACTGAAGCTTTCTTT.

V and J are TRBV15 and TRBJ1-1, with D possibly being TRBD1 (5 bases). The germline V gene encodes CDR1 LNHNV and CDR2 YYDKDF (reference sequence). Between the trimmed V and J ends, which lost 5 bases and 1 base, there was a span of 17 bases. This CDR3 is built from 16 residues. CDR3 residues: CATSGGTQLGNTEAFF. The CDR3 bases are TGTGCCACCAGCGGAGGGACTCAATTGGGGAACACTGAAGCTTTCTTT. Combining the CDR3 with reference TRBV15 and TRBJ1-1 gives the whole variable domain DAMVIQNPRYQVTQFGKPVTLSCSQTLNHNVMYWYQQKSSQAPKLLFHYYDKDFNNEADTPDNFQSRRPNTSFCFLDIRSPGLGDTAMYLCATSGGTQLGNTEAFFGQGTRLTVV.

The chain joins TRBV7-3 to TRBJ1-2, with D possibly being TRBD1 (6 bases). V lost 5 bases and J 7 bases, leaving 17 bases between the germline ends. Looked up from germline, CDR1 is SGHTA and CDR2 is FQGTGA. CDR3 length: 14 residues. CDR3 bases: TGTGCCAGCAGCCCAGGGGTCGGTTCGGGTGGCTACACCTTC. Protein product: CASSPGVGSGGYTF.

The rearrangement links TRBV19 to TRBJ1-3; 10 bases are shared with TRBD1. Losses at the gene ends were 11 bases for V and 0 bases for J; bases not matched to a gene: 7. CDR3 length: 15 residues. Germline lookup yields CDR1 LNHDA and CDR2 SQIVND (reference sequence). The CDR3 bases are TGTGCCTCCACTCGGACAGGGGGCTCTGGAAACACCATATATTTT. This sequence encodes CASTRTGGSGNTIYF.

This clone was counted once. The chain couples TRBV11-2 to TRBJ2-7, with 9 bases matching TRBD1. Trimming removed 5 bases from V and 3 bases from J; junction bases left unmatched: 5. The CDR3 has 14 residues. The germline V gene has CDR1 SGHAT and CDR2 FQNNGV. The CDR3 reads CASSVQGASYEQYF. Written as DNA, the CDR3 is TGTGCCAGCAGCGTACAGGGGGCTAGCTACGAGCAGTACTTC.

V is TRBV27 and J is TRBJ1-2, with 11 bases fitting TRBD1. CDR3 size: 15 residues. The V and J ends lost 5 bases and 5 bases, in that order; junction bases with no gene match: 7. Germline V gene data show CDR1 as MNHEY and CDR2 as SMNVEV (reference sequence). CDR3 amino acids: CASSRGQGAGYGYTF. DNA for the CDR3: TGTGCCAGCAGTCGCGGACAGGGGGCAGGGTATGGCTACACCTTC.

The gene calls are TRBV19 and TRBJ2-1; D is uncertain. Trimming removed 5 bases from V and 5 bases from J, with 19 bases in between. Per germline, CDR1 LNHDA and CDR2 SQIVND (reference sequence). The CDR3 extends over 16 amino acids. CDR3 sequence (DNA): TGTGCCAGTAGTTCCCGAGACATACCGCCCCACAATGAGCAGTTCTTC. Protein: CASSSRDIPPHNEQFF.

This clone was picked up a small number of times. The V gene is TRBV30, the J gene TRBJ2-1; TRBD2 matches 10 bases. The V segment lost 2 bases and the J segment 7 bases; nucleotides outside the gene matches: 14. The V gene's germline CDR1 is GTSNPN and CDR2 SVGIG (reference sequence). The CDR3 totals 17 residues. CDR3 DNA sequence: TGTGCCTGGAGTCGGCTAGCGGGGGTTGGGGGTCCAAATGAGCAGTTCTTC. Translation gives CAWSRLAGVGGPNEQFF.

The J gene is TRBJ1-3, the V gene TRBV19; D may be TRBD1 (6 bases). The CDR3 contains 16 residues. V dropped 5 bases and J dropped 1 base, with 15 bases sitting between them. CDR1 is LNHDA and CDR2 is SQIVND in the germline V gene (reference sequence). The CDR3 sequence: CASSRQAFTSGNTIYF. As DNA, the CDR3 is TGTGCCAGTAGTCGACAGGCCTTTACATCTGGAAACACCATATATTTT.

The chain combines TRBV18 with TRBJ2-7; 7 bases match TRBD1. Germline values: CDR1 KGHSH, CDR2 LQKENI. This CDR3 has 14 amino acids. J was trimmed by 3 bases and V by 6 bases; bases with no gene match: 8. The CDR3 protein is CASSQTTGIYEQYF. The CDR3 nucleotides read TGTGCCAGCTCCCAAACGACAGGGATCTACGAGCAGTACTTC. Variable domain in full (rest from reference TRBV18 and TRBJ2-7): NAGVMQNPRHLVRRRGQEARLRCSPMKGHSHVYWYRQLPEEGLKFMVYLQKENIIDESGMPKERFSAEFPKEGPSILRIQQVVRGDSAAYFCASSQTTGIYEQYFGPGTRLTVT.